A selection of T cell receptor beta chains follows, all from one sample in a study of T cells after yellow fever vaccination. A single record per CDR3 protein comes from TCRdb applying MiXCR to the 5' RACE reads. The sample has some 300,000 distinct CDR3 sequences; roughly 8.6% are singletons. The specimen comprised PBMCs, sampled roughly 47 days after the first yellow fever vaccination. The receptors come from a man younger than 30 who received the YFV17D yellow fever vaccine. The CDR3 runs from the conserved cysteine through the conserved F or W. Fields, in order: clone size, V gene, J gene, D gene, CDR3 DNA, CDR3 protein. The D gene is left open where the match is weak. Clone size is stated in some rows and not others, as once, few, many or a class when expanded.

size: NA
V: TRBV28
J: TRBJ1-2
D: TRBD1
DNA: TGTGCCAGCAGTTTATGGGACAGGGGCTATGGCTACACCTTC
CDR3: CASSLWDRGYGYTF

size: many
V: TRBV7-9
J: TRBJ2-5
D: NA
DNA: TGTGCCAGCAGCTTAGCGTTGGAGACCCAGTACTTC
CDR3: CASSLALETQYF

size: few
V: TRBV4-1
J: TRBJ2-2
D: TRBD2
DNA: TGCGCCAGCAGCCAAGAGCGGGGACTAGCGGACACCGGGGAGCTGTTTTTT
CDR3: CASSQERGLADTGELFF

size: NA
V: TRBV5-1
J: TRBJ2-3
D: NA
DNA: TGCGCCAGCAGCTTATCTAGCGCTCCAGGGGCAGATACGCAGTATTTT
CDR3: CASSLSSAPGADTQYF

size: NA
V: TRBV7-2
J: TRBJ1-6
D: NA
DNA: TGTGCCAGCAGCTTACAAAACATATCACCCCTCCACTTT
CDR3: CASSLQNISPLHF

size: many
V: TRBV25-1
J: TRBJ2-7
D: TRBD1
DNA: TGTGCCAGCAGCCGCTGGACAGGGGGCTACAACGAGCAGTACTTC
CDR3: CASSRWTGGYNEQYF

size: few
V: TRBV7-2
J: TRBJ2-3
D: NA
DNA: TGTGCCAGCAGCTTAGGGTTTCGGGTTCAGTATTTT
CDR3: CASSLGFRVQYF

size: few
V: TRBV6-2/TRBV6-3
J: TRBJ2-1
D: TRBD1
DNA: TGTGCCAGCAGATCCCGGGACAGGGGCGTCCCCCGGAACAATGAGCAGTTCTTC
CDR3: CASRSRDRGVPRNNEQFF

size: few
V: TRBV7-2
J: TRBJ1-1
D: NA
DNA: TGTGCCAGCAGCTGGAATTTTAACACTGAAGCTTTCTTT
CDR3: CASSWNFNTEAFF

size: NA
V: TRBV5-4
J: TRBJ2-7
D: TRBD2
DNA: TGTGCCAGCAGCCCCGCTTCTAGCGGGGGGTCCGACGAGCAGTACTTC
CDR3: CASSPASSGGSDEQYF

size: NA
V: TRBV29-1
J: TRBJ2-1
D: NA
DNA: TGCAGCTTCGAGGAGTCGGCCCGAGGGGAGCAGTTCTTC
CDR3: CSFEESARGEQFF

size: NA
V: TRBV23-1
J: TRBJ1-6
D: NA
DNA: TGCGCCAGCAGTCCCCACTACAGGGCACATTCACCCCTCCACTTT
CDR3: CASSPHYRAHSPLHF

size: few
V: TRBV4-2
J: TRBJ2-2
D: NA
DNA: TGTGCCAGCAGCCATCCCAGGGCCACCGGGGAGCTGTTTTTT
CDR3: CASSHPRATGELFF

size: NA
V: TRBV6-1
J: TRBJ2-2
D: NA
DNA: TGTGCCAGCAGTGAAGGGGCAGAAACCGGGGAGCTGTTTTTT
CDR3: CASSEGAETGELFF

size: NA
V: TRBV6-2/TRBV6-3
J: TRBJ2-3
D: TRBD2
DNA: TGTGCCAGCAGTTATGGAGGCGGGGGTGTTACGCAGTATTTT
CDR3: CASSYGGGGVTQYF

size: many
V: TRBV5-1
J: TRBJ1-2
D: NA
DNA: TGTGCCAGCAGCCTAGATCGATATGGCTACACCTTC
CDR3: CASSLDRYGYTF

size: NA
V: TRBV27
J: TRBJ1-6
D: NA
DNA: TGTGCCAGCGGCAGCCGCGGGGTTTCACCCCTCCACTTT
CDR3: CASGSRGVSPLHF

size: few
V: TRBV2
J: TRBJ2-6
D: TRBD1
DNA: TGTGCCAGCAGCCCTTCCCAATACCGGGACAGGGAGGGTGGGGCCAACGTCCTGACTTTC
CDR3: CASSPSQYRDREGGANVLTF

size: NA
V: TRBV18
J: TRBJ1-1
D: NA
DNA: TGTGCCAGCTCACCCCTCCCGGCAGGGGCGAACACTGAAGCTTTCTTT
CDR3: CASSPLPAGANTEAFF

size: few
V: TRBV7-9
J: TRBJ1-1
D: TRBD1
DNA: TGTGCCAGCAGCTTAGGGCAGGGGGTTGAGGGTGAAGCTTTCTTT
CDR3: CASSLGQGVEGEAFF

size: NA
V: TRBV9
J: TRBJ2-7
D: NA
DNA: TGTGCCAGCAGCGTAGAAGGCAGACCGTTACGCGAGCAGTACTTC
CDR3: CASSVEGRPLREQYF

size: many
V: TRBV4-3
J: TRBJ2-3
D: TRBD2
DNA: TGCGCCAGCAGCCAAGATGTAGGCGGGGGGGCGATCGATACGCAGTATTTT
CDR3: CASSQDVGGGAIDTQYF

size: many
V: TRBV11-2
J: TRBJ2-4
D: TRBD2
DNA: TGTGCCAGCAGCGAAAATAGCGGGGGGGTCGGCATTCAGTACTTC
CDR3: CASSENSGGVGIQYF

size: many
V: TRBV7-2
J: TRBJ1-2
D: NA
DNA: TGTGCCAGCAGCTTAGGGACAGCAGCTAACTATGGCTACACCTTC
CDR3: CASSLGTAANYGYTF

size: many
V: TRBV27
J: TRBJ2-1
D: NA
DNA: TGTGCCAGCAGTGAGGACAGCTCCTACAATGAGCAGTTCTTC
CDR3: CASSEDSSYNEQFF

size: few
V: TRBV15
J: TRBJ1-5
D: NA
DNA: TGTGCCACCAGCAGAGAGATTCACCCGCCCCAGCATTTT
CDR3: CATSREIHPPQHF

size: NA
V: TRBV6-2/TRBV6-3
J: TRBJ1-2
D: NA
DNA: TGTGCCAGCAGTGACCCCGGGACACCTTATGGCTACACCTTC
CDR3: CASSDPGTPYGYTF

size: NA
V: TRBV6-5
J: TRBJ2-5
D: TRBD2
DNA: TGTGCCAGCAGTTCTTCCGGACTAGCACAGACCCAGTACTTC
CDR3: CASSSSGLAQTQYF

size: few
V: TRBV29-1
J: TRBJ2-3
D: NA
DNA: TGCAGCGCTGCGGGCACAGATACGCAGTATTTT
CDR3: CSAAGTDTQYF

size: few
V: TRBV5-6
J: TRBJ2-7
D: NA
DNA: TGTGCCAGCAGCTCGATTTCTGTGGACGAGCAGTACTTC
CDR3: CASSSISVDEQYF

size: few
V: TRBV7-2
J: TRBJ2-4
D: NA
DNA: TGTGCCAGCAGCCCCCATGGTAAAAACATTCAGTACTTC
CDR3: CASSPHGKNIQYF

size: NA
V: TRBV4-1
J: TRBJ2-7
D: NA
DNA: TGCGCCAGCAGCCAAGAGAGGCAGGGGAGAGGCGAGCAGTACTTC
CDR3: CASSQERQGRGEQYF